This is a list of T cell receptor beta chains from one sample in a study of blood T cell repertoires in COVID-19. Method: immunoSEQ multiplex PCR; TCRdb's copy keeps in-frame clones and lacks some. The sample has about 160,000 clones, about 85% seen once. Input material: peripheral blood. The receptors originated from a man in his forties with acute or convalescent COVID-19. Each CDR3 is given without its conserved first and last residue. The order of the fields is J gene, V gene, CDR3 protein.

>TRBJ2-1|TRBV5-1
ASRSLPSYNEQF
>TRBJ1-4|TRBV6-6
ASSSKGAQKLF
>TRBJ2-5|TRBV9
ASSLGTTPQETQY
>TRBJ2-4|TRBV5-1
ASSPGGVKNIQY
>TRBJ2-7|TRBV30
AGRGGPSYEQY
>TRBJ1-1|TRBV15
ATDWDSNTEAF
>TRBJ2-1|TRBV10-3
AISESYYRNEQF
>TRBJ2-1|TRBV12-5
ASATGPWQF
>TRBJ1-2|TRBV30
AWRTGQTVYGYT
>TRBJ1-1|TRBV30
AWIRPGQGLINAEAF
>TRBJ2-3|TRBV9
ASSVEAFDTQY
>TRBJ2-7|TRBV5-1
ASSLGLAGIYEQY
>TRBJ1-5|TRBV5-8
ASSLGGLYSNQPQH
>TRBJ1-5|TRBV5-1
ASSLGDRAEQPQH
>TRBJ2-1|TRBV18
ASSLTRAWTLDEQF
>TRBJ1-5|TRBV20-1
SAAASGPQH
>TRBJ2-1|TRBV7-2
ASSPGGGVSYNEQF
>TRBJ1-4|TRBV7-3
ASRSGTGGPPTNEKLF
>TRBJ2-5|TRBV6-6
ASNLLAGGQETQY
>TRBJ1-3|TRBV15
ATSSDGGSGNTIY
>TRBJ2-7|TRBV5-4
ASSSPGQVYEQY
>TRBJ2-5|TRBV4-1
ASSLSRDNNQETQY
>TRBJ1-6|TRBV5-4
ASSLVADNNSPLH
>TRBJ2-3|TRBV5-1
ASSKAGDRSTDTQY
>TRBJ1-1|TRBV6-5
ASRLGGVMNTEAF
>TRBJ1-1|TRBV10-3
AISVPPGQGKTEAF
>TRBJ1-2|TRBV15
ATSRIGQGLWGYT
>TRBJ1-4|TRBV3-1/TRBV3-2
ASSQGRKTELF
>TRBJ2-2|TRBV3-1/TRBV3-2
ASSHWGANTGELF
>TRBJ2-6|TRBV7-6
ASSFTAVGIGANVLT
>TRBJ1-2|TRBV9
ASSVDTNYGYT
>TRBJ1-1|TRBV7-9
ASSSDPTWATNTEAF
>TRBJ2-5|TRBV29-1
SVAAVSGETQY